This entry features one TCR beta chain sequence. Its antigen is unidentified. The sample belongs to a study of CD8+ T cells in alopecia areata. The study, taken as a whole, reports: Relative to mice, TCR sharing across patients was less clear, a difference possibly HLA-related.

Sequencing used cDNA as its template, made by extracting RNA and reverse transcribing it. The protocol was immunoSEQ multiplex PCR, while the TCRdb copy is restricted to in-frame clones and leaves out a portion. Here the sample spans tens of thousands of clones, roughly half being singletons. The CDR3 is made up of 14 amino acids. Between the trimmed V and J ends, which lost 0 bases and 10 bases, there was a span of 13 bases. Per the germline V gene, CDR1 is WNHNN and CDR2 is SYGVQD (reference sequence). This chain uses TRBV10-1 with TRBJ2-1; D tentatively fits TRBD1 or TRBD2 (5 bases each). The sample taken for sequencing was NKG2D-high CD8+ T cells sorted from blood. The receptor's source is a human donor with alopecia areata. As DNA, the CDR3 is TGCGCCAGCAGTGAGTCGGTGGGGGACGAGGAGCAGTTCTTC. Residues: CASSESVGDEEQFF.